This record concerns one TCR beta chain sequence. Its antigen is not identified. The ends were cut back, 4 bases at V and 5 bases at J, with 17 bases in the middle. Germline values: CDR1 SEHNR, CDR2 FQNEAQ (reference sequence). The CDR3 has 15 residues. The library targeted TCRbeta and was prepared with unique molecular identifiers. TCRdb analysed the PCR reads with MiXCR anew, one entry per CDR3 protein. The sample includes about 200,000 distinct CDR3 sequences, approximately 6.8% of them seen just once. The data are from a study of T-cell reconstitution after alpha-beta-depleted transplantation in children. Regarding the study as a whole: There were reportedly several hundred expanded graft clones from which alpha-beta T cells came about two months after transplant. There were some patients whose high TCRbeta diversity at day 60 came from surviving recipient T cells and thymic progenitors. Newly produced T cells mostly provided counts and TCRbeta diversity after one year, as hyperexpanded clones declined.

This sample comprised PBMCs, obtained before TCRalphabeta/CD19-depleted stem cell transplant. This chain uses TRBV7-9 with TRBJ1-2; the D gene is possibly TRBD1 (6 bases). The TCR was taken from a girl less than two years old with combined immunodeficiency, due to receive a stem cell transplant. The chain's CDR3 is CASSSSRGAPYGYTF. The CDR3 DNA reads TGTGCCAGCAGCTCCAGCCGGGGGGCGCCTTATGGCTACACCTTC. The variable domain in full, completed from reference TRBV7-9 and TRBJ1-2, reads DTGVSQNPRHKITKRGQNVTFRCDPISEHNRLYWYRQTLGQGPEFLTYFQNEAQLEKSRLLSDRFSAERPKGSFSTLEIQRTEQGDSAMYLCASSSSRGAPYGYTFGSGTRLTVV.